This T cell receptor (beta chain) originates from a study of metastatic and nonmetastatic thyroid tumors. Study-wide context: Repertoires were compared across blood and tumor or nodule tissue from malignant and benign thyroid patients. Study-level findings and limits: The reported finding was significantly higher TCR beta diversity in malignant thyroid tumors relative to benign nodules, in blood and tumor.

Every patient was untreated before thyroid surgery. Remarks on this clone: Its target is not known. One end of the junction fails to match germline, which may point to a read error.

TCRdb re-analyzed the PCR reads using MiXCR. The sample comprises over 30,000 clones, approximately 17% of which are singletons, and 12% to 15% rests with the top ten. In germline, CDR1 is LNHDA, CDR2 SQIVND (reference sequence). The CDR3 runs to 14 residues. The chain carries TRBV19 and TRBJ1-1; D call uncertain. Sequencing input: tumor tissue. This receptor was identified in a female donor with papillary thyroid cancer or a benign thyroid nodule (not recorded which). Some clones in this sample may be carry-over from other donors' samples. The CDR3 sequence is CVSSRTACVTEAFF. In DNA form, the CDR3 reads TGTGTCAGTAGTAGGACTGCCTGTGTCACTGAAGCTTTCTTT.